Presented here are 28 T cell receptor beta chains from one specimen sequenced in a study of a mutant IDH1 vaccine in newly diagnosed glioma. Time point specified: week 11, during vaccination. All doses held 300 ug of mutant IDH1 20-mer peptide, with topical imiquimod. What these receptors recognize is not known. Libraries were prepared by immunoSEQ multiplex PCR; TCRdb keeps only in-frame clonotypes and omits some of them. The sample yields roughly 120,000 clones, roughly 77% seen once. This specimen consisted of PBMCs, obtained from a glioma patient whose treatment included an IDH1 peptide vaccine. The receptor set was obtained from a man aged 40-49 years with glioma.

The gene calls are TRBV19 and TRBJ2-6; TRBD1 matches 8 bases. Germline V gives CDR1 LNHDA, CDR2 SQIVND (reference sequence). CDR3 length equals 16 residues. The trim removed 4 bases at V and 5 bases at J, leaving 7 bases unmatched. CDR3 DNA: TGTGCCAGTAGTAGCGAGACAGGGGTCTGGGCCAACGTCCTGACTTTC. Its protein is CASSSETGVWANVLTF.

This clone occurred a few times. The J gene is TRBJ1-2, the V gene TRBV5-1; D remains ambiguous. The CDR3 loop spans 14 amino acids. CDR1 is SGHRS and CDR2 is YFSETQ in the germline V gene. With 0 bases removed from V and 4 bases from J, the gap between germline ends came to 10 bases. The CDR3 nucleotides read TGCGCCAGCAGCTTGGAAGGGCGACGCTATGGCTACACCTTC. The encoded protein is CASSLEGRRYGYTF.

The V gene is TRBV7-3, the J gene TRBJ2-5; D not resolved. CDR1 and CDR2 from the germline V gene are SGHTA and FQGTGA. V shed 5 bases and J shed 2 bases, with 15 bases lying between them. The CDR3 loop spans 15 amino acids. Here the CDR3 reads CASSPHWATQETQYF. In DNA form, the CDR3 reads TGTGCCAGCAGCCCACACTGGGCTACTCAAGAGACCCAGTACTTC.

The CDR3 spells CAWNTGYEQYF. As DNA, the CDR3 is TGTGCCTGGAATACAGGGTACGAGCAGTACTTC. V usage is TRBV30 and J usage is TRBJ2-7, with D possibly being TRBD1 (6 bases). Germline V gene data show CDR1 as GTSNPN and CDR2 as SVGIG (reference sequence). The CDR3 totals 11 residues. V was clipped by 4 bases and J by 4 bases, with 8 bases between them.

This CDR3 is CAIRTGASTDTQYF. As DNA, the CDR3 is TGTGCCATCCGGACAGGGGCTAGCACAGATACGCAGTATTTT. This chain connects TRBV10-3 to TRBJ2-3; TRBD1 agrees at 9 bases. Trimming at V came to 8 bases and at J to 0 bases, leaving 3 bases not matched to a gene. This CDR3 is 14 amino acids long. Germline CDR1 and CDR2: ENHRY and SYGVKD.

This clone occurred a few times. The chain recombines TRBV4-1 with TRBJ1-2, with a possible D match to TRBD1 (6 bases). This CDR3 is built from 17 residues. Germline V gene sequence: CDR1 MGHRA, CDR2 YSYEKL. Between the trimmed V and J ends, which lost 0 bases and 4 bases, there was a span of 18 bases. DNA for the CDR3: TGCGCCAGCAGCCAAGAACCTAAACAGGGAACGTTCTATGGCTACACCTTC. As protein: CASSQEPKQGTFYGYTF.

CDR3 coding DNA: TGTGCCAGCTCACCTAGGGTAGGAGAATATCAGCCCCAGCATTTT. Translating gives CASSPRVGEYQPQHF. The chain employs TRBV18 and TRBJ1-5; D ambiguous. The germline gives CDR1 KGHSH, CDR2 LQKENI. V lost 3 bases and J lost 5, with 14 bases in between. This CDR3 spans 15 amino acids.

This sequence joins TRBV5-5 and TRBJ1-2; maybe TRBD1 (6 bases). The V and J ends lost 6 bases and 2 bases respectively, with 20 bases between them. Germline CDR1 and CDR2: SGHKS and YYEKEE (reference sequence). The CDR3 contains 16 residues. In DNA, the CDR3 is TGTGCCAGCACCAGAGCTGGGGGGGCGATGAACTATGGCTACACCTTC. Translation: CASTRAGGAMNYGYTF. The variable domain in full, completed from reference TRBV5-5 and TRBJ1-2, reads DAGVTQSPTHLIKTRGQQVTLRCSPISGHKSVSWYQQVLGQGPQFIFQYYEKEERGRGNFPDRFSARQFPNYSSELNVNALLLGDSALYLCASTRAGGAMNYGYTFGSGTRLTVV.

The rearrangement uses TRBV7-2 and TRBJ1-5; TRBD1 agrees at 8 bases. V shed 1 base and J 1 base; nucleotides not matched to a gene: 6. Per the germline V gene, CDR1 is SGHTA and CDR2 is FQGNSA. The CDR3 has 17 amino acids. The CDR3 protein is CASSLGGWDRSNQPQHF. The CDR3 DNA sequence: TGTGCCAGCAGCTTAGGGGGCTGGGACAGGAGCAATCAGCCCCAGCATTTT. Full variable domain (outside the CDR3, taken from reference TRBV7-2 and TRBJ1-5): GAGVSQSPSNKVTEKGKDVELRCDPISGHTALYWYRQSLGQGLEFLIYFQGNSAPDKSGLPSDRFSAERTGGSVSTLTIQRTQQEDSAVYLCASSLGGWDRSNQPQHFGDGTRLSIL.

The chain is built from TRBV9 and TRBJ2-5, with TRBD2 matching 8 bases. CDR3 length equals 16 residues. CDR1 is SGDLS and CDR2 is YYNGEE in the germline V gene. The V gene end was trimmed by 0 bases and the J gene end by 0 bases; junction bases not matched to a gene: 4. The CDR3 DNA sequence: TGTGCCAGCAGCGTAGGTGGCGGGGGGTACCAAGAGACCCAGTACTTC. Amino acid sequence: CASSVGGGGYQETQYF.

This sequence joins TRBV10-3 and TRBJ1-5, with TRBD1 matching 9 bases. Germline V gene sequence: CDR1 ENHRY, CDR2 SYGVKD. The CDR3 consists of 16 residues. Unmatched junction bases numbered 9, after V lost 3 bases and J lost 6 bases. CDR3 region: CAISETLGQGGQPQHF. Here the CDR3 DNA reads TGTGCCATCAGTGAAACTTTGGGACAGGGCGGTCAGCCCCAGCATTTT.

The J gene is TRBJ1-5, the V gene TRBV7-2; TRBD1 matches at 7 bases. CDR1 is SGHTA, CDR2 FQGNSA, per germline. V shed 5 bases, J shed 2 bases, and the junction held 3 bases outside the gene matches. The length of the CDR3 is 14 residues. In DNA, the CDR3 is TGTGCCAGCAGCCTCAGGGGGGGCAATCAGCCCCAGCATTTT. This encodes CASSLRGGNQPQHF.

This clone was counted a few times. This chain links TRBV6-5 with TRBJ1-2, with 8 bases matching TRBD1. CDR3 length: 13 residues. Germline V gives CDR1 MNHEY, CDR2 SVGAGI. Trimming at V came to 4 bases and at J to 8 bases, leaving 6 bases not matched to a gene. The CDR3 DNA reads as TGTGCCAGCAGTTTCGGACAGGGAAGAGGCTACACCTTC. Translated: CASSFGQGRGYTF.

J is TRBJ1-2 and V is TRBV5-4, with TRBD1 identical over 7 bases. Germline loops: CDR1 SGHNT, CDR2 YYREEE (reference sequence). V lost 3 bases to trimming and J lost 4 bases; unmatched junction nucleotides: 12. The CDR3 runs 16 residues. CDR3 region: CASSSLDRSTTYGYTF. The CDR3 DNA follows: TGTGCCAGCAGCTCCTTGGACAGGAGTACTACCTATGGCTACACCTTC.

The chain carries TRBV4-2 and TRBJ2-7; tentative D call: TRBD2 (5 bases). Trimming left V 5 bases short and J 2 bases short, with 13 bases between. CDR1 and CDR2 (germline): LGHNA, YNFKEQ. This CDR3 has 14 amino acids. The CDR3 region is CASSGSGETYEQYF. The CDR3 DNA reads as TGTGCCAGCAGCGGCTCCGGGGAAACCTACGAGCAGTACTTC.

J is TRBJ1-2 and V is TRBV5-1; 7 bases match TRBD1. The CDR3 is 13 residues long. Trimming cost V 5 bases and J 5 bases; bases outside gene matches: 6. Germline CDR1 is SGHRS and CDR2 is YFSETQ. The CDR3 DNA reads TGCGCCAGCAGTTTAGACAGGGAGTATGGCTACACCTTC. The encoded protein is CASSLDREYGYTF.

The chain uses TRBV7-8 and TRBJ2-1; D might be TRBD2 (6 bases). Per the germline V gene, CDR1 is SGHVS and CDR2 is FQNEAQ. The CDR3 extends over 15 amino acids. V lost 1 base, J lost 8 bases, and 15 bases lay in between. The DNA of the CDR3 is TGTGCCAGCAGCTTAGTGGGGGGTGGCATCCATGAGCAGTTCTTC. Protein product: CASSLVGGGIHEQFF.

V is TRBV10-1 and J is TRBJ1-2; tentative D call: TRBD1 (6 bases). Trimming cost V 6 bases and J 2 bases, with 10 bases left between them. This CDR3 comprises 13 residues. The germline gives CDR1 WNHNN, CDR2 SYGVQD (reference sequence). The CDR3 sequence: CASSATGNYGYTF. The DNA of the CDR3 is TGCGCCAGCAGCGCCACAGGGAACTATGGCTACACCTTC.

This clone turned up a few times. V and J are TRBV25-1 and TRBJ1-6; the D gene is possibly TRBD1 (5 bases). Trimming pared 7 bases from V and 11 bases from J, leaving 15 bases between. Germline V gene data show CDR1 as MGHDK and CDR2 as SYGVNS. The CDR3 consists of 13 residues. The CDR3 DNA sequence: TGTGCCAGCACCCTGGGGGACGTGGCACCCCTCCACTTT. This codes for CASTLGDVAPLHF.

CDR3 sequence reads: CAWSLLAARADEQFF. In nucleotides, the CDR3 is TGTGCCTGGAGCCTACTAGCAGCGAGGGCCGACGAGCAGTTCTTC. This rearrangement joins TRBV30 to TRBJ2-1; D possibly corresponds to TRBD2 (6 bases). The CDR3 contains 15 residues. Germline V lookup: CDR1 GTSNPN, CDR2 SVGIG (reference sequence). The ends were cut back, 3 bases at V and 10 bases at J, with 22 bases in the middle.

This clone was counted only a few times. The chain employs TRBV7-2 and TRBJ1-1; D call uncertain. Germline-derived CDR1 and CDR2 are SGHTA and FQGNSA. V lost 1 base, J lost 8 bases, and 8 bases lay in between. This CDR3 spans 12 amino acids. The CDR3 sequence: CASSLGIREAFF. CDR3 nucleotides: TGTGCCAGCAGCTTAGGGATCCGGGAAGCTTTCTTT.

This clone was counted once. The chain uses TRBV5-4 and TRBJ1-2, with 7 positions matching TRBD1. This CDR3 is 14 amino acids long. Germline assignment: CDR1 SGHNT and CDR2 YYREEE (reference sequence). J was trimmed by 2 bases and V by 5 bases; bases with no gene match: 6. The CDR3 nucleotides are TGTGCCAGCAGACAGAGGGGGCCCAACTATGGCTACACCTTC. It yields the protein CASRQRGPNYGYTF.

The rearrangement links TRBV7-2 to TRBJ1-4, with TRBD1 as a possible D gene (5 bases). CDR1 and CDR2 (germline): SGHTA, FQGNSA. The CDR3 sequence is 16 residues long. V gave up 0 bases and J gave up 0 bases, with 8 bases separating them. This chain's CDR3 is CASSLAGAATNEKLFF. CDR3 DNA sequence: TGTGCCAGCAGCTTAGCAGGGGCCGCAACTAATGAAAAACTGTTTTTT.

The rearrangement joins TRBV13 to TRBJ1-2, with D tentatively TRBD1 (5 bases). This CDR3 is built from 16 residues. Germline CDR1 is PRHDT and CDR2 is FYEKMQ (reference sequence). Trimming left V 4 bases short and J 4 bases short, with 19 bases between. CDR3 residues: CASSSTPTEPSYGYTF. The CDR3 DNA reads TGTGCCAGCAGCTCTACTCCGACAGAACCTTCCTATGGCTACACCTTC.

The chain links TRBV6-5 to TRBJ2-7; 8 nucleotides align to TRBD2. This CDR3 spans 15 amino acids. V dropped 4 bases and J dropped 4; count of bases not matched to a gene: 9. CDR1 and CDR2 from the germline V gene are MNHEY and SVGAGI. In nucleotides, the CDR3 is TGTGCCAGCAGTTCTGGGACCAGCGGGAGTTACGAGCAGTACTTC. This codes for CASSSGTSGSYEQYF.

The CDR3 here is CASSVRDGETQYF. Written as DNA, the CDR3 is TGTGCCAGCAGCGTCCGGGACGGAGAGACCCAGTACTTC. This sequence joins TRBV5-4 and TRBJ2-5; TRBD1 or TRBD2 may be the D gene (5 bases each). Trimming removed 4 bases at V and 4 bases at J, with 11 bases between. The CDR3 length is 13 residues. Germline V gene data show CDR1 as SGHNT and CDR2 as YYREEE (reference sequence).

The V gene is TRBV11-2, the J gene TRBJ1-1, with D unresolved. V gave up 3 bases and J gave up 2 bases, with 7 bases separating them. Germline V gives CDR1 SGHAT, CDR2 FQNNGV. CDR3 size: 13 residues. This CDR3 is CASSFRQNTEAFF. The CDR3 DNA follows: TGTGCCAGCAGCTTCCGACAAAACACTGAAGCTTTCTTT.

This rearrangement joins TRBV5-4 to TRBJ2-1; D unclear. This CDR3 spans 15 amino acids. Deletions cut 4 bases from V and 2 bases from J, with 13 bases between. Germline CDR1 SGHNT, CDR2 YYREEE (reference sequence). CDR3 DNA sequence: TGTGCCAGCAGCCCAGACGAATTCCCCTACAATGAGCAGTTCTTC. Its translation is CASSPDEFPYNEQFF.